This TCR beta chain was observed in a study of blood T cell repertoires in COVID-19 (dated by TCRdb to the early 2020s). Turning to the overall study: Samples covering the acute and convalescent phases of COVID-19 were provided by collaborators in the United States, Italy and Spain. The sample metadata nearly always contained a de-identified subject ID, COVID-19 status, age in years and sex. The prospective study material was composed of cDNA or gDNA derived from T cells, B-cell-depleted T cells, or PBMCs. The samples were drawn from the first 160 participants of the ongoing ImmuneRACE study and from 1,254 subjects provided by 6 global collaborators. A freely available public database, intended as a resource for researchers studying the immune response to SARS-CoV-2, is where the repertoires were released. Deeply sampled blood TCRbeta repertoires from subjects exposed to, actively infected with, or recovered from COVID-19 were included in the dataset. Where available, HLA class I and class II types were obtained from metadata supplied by the sample provider rather than from assay-based typing. Here is what the overall study found, with its caveats: Clinical and demographic metadata were provided uncurated, with the amount varying by source and participant.

The CDR3 spans 15 residues, from the cysteine through the phenylalanine. This entry keeps only the CDR3 DNA: 45 bases, framed from base 1. Trimming takes 3 bases off V and 0 bases off J; junction bases not matched to a gene: 2. CDR1 and CDR2 are read off the germline V gene as KGHSH and LQKENI. The collaborating institutions used their own protocols to collect whole blood in K2EDTA tubes. For TCRbeta analysis, collaborators shipped samples as frozen whole blood, isolated PBMCs, or DNA extracted from either of those sample types. The immunoSEQ Assay, a bias-controlled multiplex PCR, was used to amplify TCRbeta CDR3 regions from genomic DNA. The paper's processing steps were these. Within the assay, amplification of reference gene primers was used to estimate how many nucleated cells each sample contained. To quantify the absolute abundance of each unique TCRbeta CDR3 rearrangement, sequence reads were collapsed and filtered. Productive Simpson clonality was computed per sample as the square root of Simpson's diversity index over productive rearrangements. The table comes from immuneACCESS by way of TCRdb, which keeps in-frame sequences with V and J called. Part of the clones is missing from these tables; in studies checked, under half for an unresolved V gene and the rest for unknown reasons. V, J and clone size derive from that table, while D and trimming were established from the DNA sequence. The sample profile shows about 190,000 clones; around 80% of them were found once. The ten largest make up around 6.9% of the sample.

About this clone itself: Its binding antigen is unknown. No much larger clonotype is one base removed from it; base qualities were not supplied.

Sequenced material: peripheral blood. This receptor was taken from a man in his 60s with acute or convalescent COVID-19. Here the chain combines TRBV18 and TRBJ2-7; 10 bases in the middle match TRBD2. The CDR3 protein: CASSPASGSSYEQYF. The sequenced DNA is TGTGCCAGCTCACCTGCTAGCGGGAGCTCCTACGAGCAGTACTTC.